Each of the 4 T cell receptor beta chains below was sequenced from the same sample in a study of cytomegalovirus exposure and HLA in healthy donors. The PCR used 60 Vbeta and 13 Jbeta primers. The data were produced by immunoSEQ multiplex PCR, yet TCRdb's version contains in-frame clones alone and is incomplete. The data contain some 200,000 clones, approximately 78% of them seen just once; the ten biggest clones take up about 2.5%. Sequencing was done on a sample of PBMCs. These receptors were collected from a woman in her forties in good health and CMV-seronegative.

The V and J genes are TRBV28 and TRBJ2-7; 7 bases agree with TRBD1. Germline CDR1 MDHEN, CDR2 SYDVKM. This CDR3 contains 13 residues. J gave up 7 bases and V 6 bases, and 9 bases lay outside the gene matches. The chain's CDR3 is CASRGQVSGEQYF. As DNA, the CDR3 is TGTGCCAGCAGAGGACAGGTCTCTGGTGAGCAGTACTTC.

The chain links TRBV2 to TRBJ2-2; D perhaps matches TRBD2 (6 bases). Germline V gene sequence: CDR1 SNHLY, CDR2 FYNNEI. The CDR3 is 15 residues long. The V end was cut by 8 bases, the J end by 6 bases, with 19 bases between. CDR3 DNA: TGTGCCAGCTCCCCGTGGAGGGAAGGGTCCGGGGAGCTGTTTTTT. It is translated as CASSPWREGSGELFF.

Written as DNA, the CDR3 is TGTGCCAGCAGCCCCCAAAAGGGACTAGCGGGAAACACCGGGGAGCTGTTTTTT. Translated, it gives CASSPQKGLAGNTGELFF. This rearrangement joins TRBV11-3 to TRBJ2-2, with TRBD2 matching 13 bases. V dropped 5 bases and J dropped 2; count of bases not matched to a gene: 8. Germline V lookup: CDR1 SGHNT, CDR2 YENEEA. The CDR3 totals 18 residues.

CDR3 nucleotides: TGTGCCTGGAGTGTATACTCTGGAAACACCATATATTTT. Protein product: CAWSVYSGNTIYF. The chain recombines TRBV30 with TRBJ1-3; D is ambiguous. Deletions cut 0 bases from V and 0 bases from J, with 3 bases between. In germline, CDR1 is GTSNPN, CDR2 SVGIG (reference sequence). This CDR3 comprises 13 residues.